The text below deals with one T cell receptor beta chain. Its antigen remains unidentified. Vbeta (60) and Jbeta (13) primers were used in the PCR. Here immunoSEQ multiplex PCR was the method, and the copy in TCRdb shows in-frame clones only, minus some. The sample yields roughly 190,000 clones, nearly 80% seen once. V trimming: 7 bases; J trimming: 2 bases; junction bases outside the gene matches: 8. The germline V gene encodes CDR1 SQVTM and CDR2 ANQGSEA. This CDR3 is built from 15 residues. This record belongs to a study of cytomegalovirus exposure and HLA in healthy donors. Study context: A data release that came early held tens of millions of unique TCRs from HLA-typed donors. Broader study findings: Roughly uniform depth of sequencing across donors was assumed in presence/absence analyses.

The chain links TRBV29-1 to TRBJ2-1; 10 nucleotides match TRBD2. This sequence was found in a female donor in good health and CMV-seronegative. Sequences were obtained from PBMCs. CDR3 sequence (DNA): TGCAGCGGAGGGGAGACTAGCGGGCCCTACAATGAGCAGTTCTTC. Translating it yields CSGGETSGPYNEQFF.